Listed below are T cell receptor beta chains from one sample, sequenced in a study of blood T cell repertoires in COVID-19. Sequenced by immunoSEQ multiplex PCR; TCRdb stores in-frame clones only, minus some. This table has hundreds of thousands of clones, around 84% appearing once. The sequencing input was PBMCs or T cells enriched from blood (not recorded which). The source of these receptors is a woman in her forties or fifties who had recovered from COVID-19. Each CDR3 is given with its conserved first and last residue.

j_call: TRBJ1-5
v_call: TRBV4-2
cdr3_aa: CASSQDLGRNSNQPQHF

j_call: TRBJ2-5
v_call: TRBV5-6
cdr3_aa: CASSLERLAGSQVTQYF

j_call: TRBJ2-2
v_call: TRBV7-9
cdr3_aa: CASSRGGSIAGELFF

j_call: TRBJ1-1
v_call: TRBV5-1
cdr3_aa: CASSFAENTEAFF

j_call: TRBJ1-1
v_call: TRBV19
cdr3_aa: CASSRGLSEAFF

j_call: TRBJ2-3
v_call: TRBV24-1
cdr3_aa: CATSWGGATDTQYF

j_call: TRBJ1-3
v_call: TRBV3-1/TRBV3-2
cdr3_aa: CASSRGTTSGNTIYF

j_call: TRBJ2-5
v_call: TRBV10-3
cdr3_aa: CAISDLGGKRETQYF

j_call: TRBJ1-1
v_call: TRBV27
cdr3_aa: CASSQTGVEAFF

j_call: TRBJ1-5
v_call: TRBV11-2
cdr3_aa: CASSLGTGGSQPQHF

j_call: TRBJ1-6
v_call: TRBV30
cdr3_aa: CAWSVQGRLYSPLHF

j_call: TRBJ1-1
v_call: TRBV7-6
cdr3_aa: CASSSSQGNTEAFF

j_call: TRBJ1-1
v_call: TRBV28
cdr3_aa: CASSTQQGVHTEAFF

j_call: TRBJ2-1
v_call: TRBV11-3
cdr3_aa: CASSFLAVGEQFF

j_call: TRBJ2-7
v_call: TRBV29-1
cdr3_aa: CSVGGTGNHEQYF

j_call: TRBJ2-5
v_call: TRBV4-3
cdr3_aa: CASSQDGLGAGETQYF

j_call: TRBJ1-2
v_call: TRBV5-1
cdr3_aa: CASSLDPDLGYTF

j_call: TRBJ1-2
v_call: TRBV2
cdr3_aa: CASSEQGNYGYTF

j_call: TRBJ1-2
v_call: TRBV7-9
cdr3_aa: CASSTSDTYGYTF

j_call: TRBJ1-5
v_call: TRBV3-1/TRBV3-2
cdr3_aa: CASSQNPTGQGNQPQHF

j_call: TRBJ2-3
v_call: TRBV5-5
cdr3_aa: CASSLLRSSGVVDTQYF

j_call: TRBJ1-2
v_call: TRBV15
cdr3_aa: CATSRAGGSGYTF

j_call: TRBJ1-4
v_call: TRBV28
cdr3_aa: CASSPNRGRSEKLFF

j_call: TRBJ2-1
v_call: TRBV29-1
cdr3_aa: CSGKPSVGGNEQFF

j_call: TRBJ1-1
v_call: TRBV12-3/TRBV12-4
cdr3_aa: CASSFQMTGKAFF

j_call: TRBJ2-7
v_call: TRBV9
cdr3_aa: CASSADNYEQYF

j_call: TRBJ1-2
v_call: TRBV30
cdr3_aa: CAWSVLEGSVYGYTF